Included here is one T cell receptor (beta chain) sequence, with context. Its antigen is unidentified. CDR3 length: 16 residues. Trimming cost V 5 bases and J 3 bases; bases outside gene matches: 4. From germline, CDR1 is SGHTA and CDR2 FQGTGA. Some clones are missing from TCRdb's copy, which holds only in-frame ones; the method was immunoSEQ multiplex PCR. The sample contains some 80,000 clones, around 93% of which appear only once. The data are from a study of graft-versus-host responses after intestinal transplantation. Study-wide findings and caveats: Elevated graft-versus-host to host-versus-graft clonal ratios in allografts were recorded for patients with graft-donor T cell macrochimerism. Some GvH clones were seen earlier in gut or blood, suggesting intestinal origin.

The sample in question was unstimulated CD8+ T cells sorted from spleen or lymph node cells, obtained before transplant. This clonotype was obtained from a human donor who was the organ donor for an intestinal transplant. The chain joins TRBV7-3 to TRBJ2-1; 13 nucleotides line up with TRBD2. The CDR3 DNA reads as TGTGCCAGCAGCAGCGGGACTAGCGGGGTCTACAATGAGCAGTTCTTC. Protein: CASSSGTSGVYNEQFF.